The 9 T cell receptor beta chains given below trace back to one sample, sequenced in a study of cytomegalovirus exposure and HLA in healthy donors. The protocol was immunoSEQ multiplex PCR, while the TCRdb copy is restricted to in-frame clones and leaves out a portion. The sample shows over 120,000 clones, more than 80% of them seen only once. Sequences were obtained from PBMCs. These receptors all come from a woman aged 25 to 39 in good health and CMV-seropositive.

Sample share makes this clone medium-sized. V usage is TRBV27 and J usage is TRBJ2-2; tentative D call: TRBD1 (6 bases). The CDR3 contains 15 residues. Trimming stripped 5 bases from V and 4 bases from J, with 14 bases between. Germline V gene sequence: CDR1 MNHEY, CDR2 SMNVEV (reference sequence). CDR3: CASSVNTGSTGELFF. The CDR3 nucleotides read TGTGCCAGCAGTGTTAATACAGGGTCCACCGGGGAGCTGTTTTTT.

The chain combines TRBV5-4 with TRBJ2-1, with TRBD1 matching 9 bases. V gave up 4 bases and J gave up 6 bases; unmatched junction bases: 5. This CDR3 has 14 amino acids. From germline, CDR1 is SGHNT and CDR2 YYREEE (reference sequence). Here the CDR3 DNA reads TGTGCCAGCAGCGCGGGACAGGGTAGCAATGAGCAGTTCTTC. Translated: CASSAGQGSNEQFF.

This clone was counted once. V usage is TRBV28 and J usage is TRBJ2-5; no clear D. V dropped 6 bases and J dropped 5 bases, with 13 bases sitting between them. Germline assignment: CDR1 MDHEN and CDR2 SYDVKM. The CDR3 totals 13 residues. The DNA of the CDR3 is TGTGCCAGCAGAACCGGAGTAGGTGAGACCCAGTACTTC. It is translated as CASRTGVGETQYF.

This chain joins TRBV2 and TRBJ2-1, with 9 bases that match TRBD1. V was pared by 7 bases and J by 7 bases, with 11 bases of the junction left unmatched. This CDR3 region has 15 residues. Looked up from germline, CDR1 is SNHLY and CDR2 is FYNNEI. The CDR3 DNA sequence: TGTGCCAGCAAGGTCGGGACAGGGTATCCGAATGAGCAGTTCTTC. Translation: CASKVGTGYPNEQFF.

The chain couples TRBV23-1 to TRBJ1-4; D is perhaps TRBD1 (6 bases). TRBV23-1 is marked as an open reading frame, function uncertain. Between the trimmed V and J ends, which lost 0 bases and 4 bases, there was a span of 18 bases. The CDR3 runs to 18 residues. The DNA of the CDR3 is TGCGCCAGCAGTCAATCATACAGGGACCTCGACTATAATGAAAAACTGTTTTTT. It encodes CASSQSYRDLDYNEKLFF.

The rearrangement uses TRBV6-4 and TRBJ1-5; the D gene is possibly TRBD1 (5 bases). Germline V CDR1 and CDR2: MRHNA, SNTAGT. The CDR3 loop spans 15 amino acids. With 2 bases removed from V and 0 bases from J, the gap between germline ends came to 8 bases. The CDR3: CASSDTGGSNQPQHF. The CDR3 DNA follows: TGTGCCAGCAGTGACACCGGGGGTAGCAATCAGCCCCAGCATTTT.

J is TRBJ2-1 and V is TRBV5-1; 7 positions agree with TRBD2. The J segment lost 4 bases and the V segment lost 5 bases, leaving 6 bases of the junction unmatched. CDR3 length equals 14 residues. Germline values: CDR1 SGHRS, CDR2 YFSETQ. CDR3 DNA sequence: TGCGCCAGCAGTAACGAGCGGGGATACAATGAGCAGTTCTTC. Protein: CASSNERGYNEQFF.

The chain uses TRBV14 and TRBJ1-1, with TRBD1 matching 8 bases. Trimming cost V 4 bases and J 1 base; bases outside gene matches: 11. Germline CDR1 reads SGHDN; CDR2 reads FVKESK. The CDR3 covers 17 residues. The chain's CDR3 is CASSPTGQGVPNTEAFF. The CDR3, as DNA: TGTGCCAGCAGCCCCACAGGACAGGGCGTCCCGAACACTGAAGCTTTCTTT.

This chain connects TRBV2 to TRBJ2-5; D might be TRBD1 (5 bases). This CDR3 comprises 14 residues. Trimming took off 4 bases at V and 4 bases at J, with 13 bases between the two ends. From germline, CDR1 is SNHLY and CDR2 FYNNEI. The CDR3 loop reads CASSGQGTRETQYF. CDR3 nucleotide sequence: TGTGCCAGCAGTGGGCAGGGAACAAGAGAGACCCAGTACTTC.